This T cell receptor beta chain was found in a study of cytomegalovirus exposure and HLA in healthy donors. Using immunoSEQ multiplex PCR, the repertoire was profiled, and TCRdb retains in-frame clones only, with some absent. The table includes some 120,000 clones, 80% to 90% detected once. The CDR3 loop spans 18 amino acids. In germline, CDR1 is MGHDK, CDR2 SYGVNS. Trimming cost V 3 bases and J 4 bases, with 21 bases left between them. The chain recombines TRBV25-1 with TRBJ1-4; D is uncertain. The sample comprised PBMCs. This sequence was found in a young woman in good health and CMV-seronegative. CDR3 loop: CASSDGGQAWKLNEKLFF. The CDR3 coding sequence is TGTGCCAGCAGTGATGGAGGGCAGGCGTGGAAACTTAATGAAAAACTGTTTTTT.